Sequencing of this T cell receptor (beta chain) was carried out in a study of radiation and T cells in renal cell carcinoma. General study points: In blood, top tumor clones expanded by 2 weeks, shrinking by 4.

Sequenced by immunoSEQ multiplex PCR; TCRdb stores in-frame clones only, minus some. Of 150,000 or so clones detected, roughly nine tenths appear once; the ten largest clones hold 4.1%. As for time point: baseline pretreatment blood. The treatment here: 15 Gy SBRT to primary tumor, nephrectomy 4 weeks later. V shed 4 bases and J shed 2 bases, with 11 bases lying between them. Per germline, CDR1 SGDLS and CDR2 YYNGEE. This CDR3 spans 14 amino acids. Regarding this clone: Its antigen is as yet unknown.

This receptor was obtained from a woman aged 70-85 years with renal cell carcinoma. The sequences come from blood, collected from a patient whose treatment included radiotherapy and nephrectomy. This chain joins TRBV9 and TRBJ2-3, with a tentative D call TRBD1 (7 bases). This CDR3 is CASSRRGATDTQYF. CDR3 coding DNA: TGTGCCAGCAGCCGCAGGGGGGCCACAGATACGCAGTATTTT.